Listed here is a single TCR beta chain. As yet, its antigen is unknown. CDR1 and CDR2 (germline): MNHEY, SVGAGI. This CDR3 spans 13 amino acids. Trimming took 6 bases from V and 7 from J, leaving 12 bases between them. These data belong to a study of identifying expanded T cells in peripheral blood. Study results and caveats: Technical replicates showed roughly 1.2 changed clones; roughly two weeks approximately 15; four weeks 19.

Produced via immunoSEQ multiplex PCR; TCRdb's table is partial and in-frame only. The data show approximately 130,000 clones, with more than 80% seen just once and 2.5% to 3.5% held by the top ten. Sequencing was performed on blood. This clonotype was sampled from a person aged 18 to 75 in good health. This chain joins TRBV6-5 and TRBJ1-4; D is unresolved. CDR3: CASRLGVGEKLFF. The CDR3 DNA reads TGTGCCAGCAGGCTCGGGGTGGGTGAAAAACTGTTTTTT.